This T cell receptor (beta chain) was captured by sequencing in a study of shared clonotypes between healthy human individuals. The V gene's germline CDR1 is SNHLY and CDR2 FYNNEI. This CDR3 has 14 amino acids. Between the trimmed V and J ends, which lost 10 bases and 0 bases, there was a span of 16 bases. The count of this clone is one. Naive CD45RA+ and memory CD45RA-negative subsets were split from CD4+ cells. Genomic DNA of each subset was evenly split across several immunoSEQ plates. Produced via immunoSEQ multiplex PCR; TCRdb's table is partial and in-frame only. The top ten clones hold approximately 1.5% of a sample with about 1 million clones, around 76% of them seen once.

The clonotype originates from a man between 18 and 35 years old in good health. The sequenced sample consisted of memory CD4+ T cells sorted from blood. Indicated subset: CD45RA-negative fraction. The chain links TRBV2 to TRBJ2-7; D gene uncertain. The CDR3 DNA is TGTGCCACCTTGGACCGGACGATCTCCTACGAGCAGTACTTC. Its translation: CATLDRTISYEQYF.